The clone carrying this T cell receptor (gamma chain) was seen more than once but under ten times. Its antigen is unknown. The record originates from a study of Vδ1+ human thymocytes. After alphabeta T cell depletion, CD3+ Vdelta1+ Vdelta2- thymocytes were sorted. Purity of the sorted Vdelta1+ thymocytes ranged from 98% to 99.6%. Points from the study as a whole: Thymic TRG and TRD repertoires appeared highly polyclonal, with Gaussian CDR3 length distributions. Around 20% of thymic delta-chain sequences were Vdelta2, with few Vdelta3, unlike blood Vdelta1+ controls. TRD repertoires were essentially private, unlike widely shared TRG clonotypes.

The junction had 8 bases not matched to a gene; V was cut back by 3 bases and J by 3 bases. The germline V gene has CDR1 GITISATS and CDR2 ISYDGTV (reference sequence). The CDR3 has 14 residues. The template was reverse-transcribed extracted RNA. Pooled V-gene forward primers with one constant-region reverse primer generated the CDR3 amplicons by multiplex PCR. TCRdb called clones from the multiplex PCR reads again using CATT. The table lists about 27,000 gamma-chain clones, about a fifth of them singletons. The clonotype originates from a boy younger than two who had congenital heart surgery. Material for sequencing was Vdelta1+ gamma-delta thymocytes from the thymus. Subset denoted: FACS-sorted CD3+ TCRalphabeta- TCRVdelta1+ TCRVdelta2- thymocytes. The chain recombines TRGV9 with TRGJ1 or TRGJ2. CDR3 protein: CALWESESYYKKLF. DNA of the CDR3: TGTGCCTTGTGGGAGAGCGAAAGTTATTATAAGAAACTCTTT.